These 3 T cell receptor beta chains share one sample of origin, sequenced in a study of vaccination effects on CD4 cells after COVID-19. In the ViraFEST assay, antigen-specific CD4+ clonotypes were identified by expansion after peptide-pool stimulation. It was after nine to eleven days of culture that CD4+ T cells were isolated. Either the BNT162b2 or mRNA-1273 vaccine was given to participants in two doses. The antigens of these receptors remain unknown. Only in-frame clones appear in the TCRdb table, and some are missing; sequencing was by immunoSEQ multiplex PCR. The table lists tens of thousands of clones, roughly 80% of them singletons, with approximately 0.9% in the top ten. The sequences come from CD4+ T cells from PBMCs cultured with HCoV-OC43 spike peptides, collected after COVID-19 vaccination. Subset noted: HCoV-OC43 spike overlapping peptide pool stimulation. These receptors were obtained from a human donor who received a COVID-19 vaccine.

This clone was recorded only once. This CDR3 is also generated by other DNA sequences in the sample. V usage is TRBV19 and J usage is TRBJ1-2, with 9 bases identical to TRBD1. This CDR3 region has 13 residues. The V and J ends lost 5 bases and 8 bases, in that order; junction bases with no gene match: 6. The germline gives CDR1 LNHDA, CDR2 SQIVND (reference sequence). The CDR3 loop is CASSPRQGGGYTF. Written as DNA, the CDR3 is TGTGCCAGTAGTCCTAGACAGGGGGGCGGCTACACCTTC.

The genes are TRBV2 and TRBJ1-4; no reliable D call. CDR1 and CDR2 from the germline V gene are SNHLY and FYNNEI. The V and J ends lost 9 bases and 8 bases respectively, with 19 bases between them. The CDR3 consists of 14 residues. CDR3 sequence (DNA): TGTGCCAGTACCCGCTCAGTGCAAATCGAAAAACTGTTTTTT. It specifies CASTRSVQIEKLFF. Full variable domain (outside the CDR3, taken from reference TRBV2 and TRBJ1-4): EPEVTQTPSHQVTQMGQEVILRCVPISNHLYFYWYRQILGQKVEFLVSFYNNEISEKSEIFDDQFSVERPDGSNFTLKIRSTKLEDSAMYFCASTRSVQIEKLFFGSGTQLSVL.

The genes are TRBV14 and TRBJ1-5; no clear D gene. In germline, CDR1 is SGHDN, CDR2 FVKESK. CDR3 size: 13 residues. The germline V and J ends were trimmed by 5 bases and 4 bases, with 9 bases remaining between them. CDR3 bases: TGTGCCAGCAGCTCTAGTTATAATCAGCCCCAGCATTTT. Translated: CASSSSYNQPQHF.